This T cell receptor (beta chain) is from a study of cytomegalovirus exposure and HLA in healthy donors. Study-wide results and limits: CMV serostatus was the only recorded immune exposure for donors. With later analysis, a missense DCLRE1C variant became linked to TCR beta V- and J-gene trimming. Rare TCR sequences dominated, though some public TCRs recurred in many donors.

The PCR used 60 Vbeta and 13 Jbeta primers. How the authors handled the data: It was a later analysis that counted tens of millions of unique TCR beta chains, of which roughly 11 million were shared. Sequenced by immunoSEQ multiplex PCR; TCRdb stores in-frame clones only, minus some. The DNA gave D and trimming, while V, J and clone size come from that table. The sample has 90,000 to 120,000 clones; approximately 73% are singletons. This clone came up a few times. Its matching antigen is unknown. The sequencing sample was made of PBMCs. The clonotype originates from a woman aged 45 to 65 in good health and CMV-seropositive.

This CDR3 is CASSDPAGEAPDNEQFF. CDR3 DNA: TGTGCCAGCAGTGATCCTGCCGGGGAGGCTCCTGACAATGAGCAGTTCTTC. The chain joins TRBV25-1 to TRBJ2-1; D perhaps matches TRBD2 (6 bases). The V and J ends lost 3 bases and 5 bases respectively, with 20 bases between them. Germline V gene sequence: CDR1 MGHDK, CDR2 SYGVNS. The CDR3 contains 17 residues. Full variable domain (missing parts from reference TRBV25-1 and TRBJ2-1): EADIYQTPRYLVIGTGKKITLECSQTMGHDKMYWYQQDPGMELHLIHYSYGVNSTEKGDLSSESTVSRIRTEHFPLTLESARPSHTSQYLCASSDPAGEAPDNEQFFGPGTRLTVL.